The source of this T cell receptor (beta chain) is a study of CXCR3-negative and CXCR3-positive naive CD8 T cells. Study details: With about 1.5 +/- 0.3 million reads per library, the TRB reads numbered roughly 130 million in total. Broader study findings: More hydrophobic TRB CDR3s occurred in CXCR3-positive than in CXCR3-negative naive cells.

Germline V gene data show CDR1 as DFQATT and CDR2 as SNEGSKA (reference sequence). The CDR3 sequence is 15 residues long. With regard to this clonotype: No antigen is known for it.

Libraries were UMI-labeled 5' RACE TRB cDNA. TCRdb reanalyzed the 5' RACE reads, giving one entry per CDR3 protein sequence and no DNA. The sample totals roughly 55,000 distinct CDR3 sequences; its top ten clones hold 0.56%. Sequencing was done on a sample of naive CXCR3+ CD8+ T cells from blood. Subset given: CD45RO-CCR7+CD27+CD95- naive CD8+ T cells expressing CXCR3 (TNR3+). This TCR derives from a human donor in good health. Some clones in this sample may be carry-over from other donors' samples. The chain carries TRBV20-1 and TRBJ2-7; TCRdb returns TRBD2, unconfirmable since there is no DNA. The CDR3 region is CSARLTGREAYEQYF.